This passage covers 4 T cell receptor beta chains from one sample sequenced in a study of cytomegalovirus exposure and HLA in healthy donors. The PCR was carried out with 60 Vbeta primers and 13 Jbeta primers. Data came from immunoSEQ multiplex PCR; TCRdb stores just in-frame clones and leaves some out. The sample lists 110,000 to 150,000 clones; around 9.7% were seen once. Material for sequencing was PBMCs. Receptors were obtained from a man in his forties or fifties in good health and CMV-seronegative.

V gene TRBV5-6 combines with J gene TRBJ1-5; TRBD1 matches 12 bases. This CDR3 comprises 18 residues. CDR1 SGHDT and CDR2 YYEEEE come from the germline V gene. The junction had 10 bases not matched to a gene; V was cut back by 4 bases and J by 2 bases. In DNA form, the CDR3 reads TGTGCCAGCAGCCGGCCGGGACAGGGGGCGAGGGGCAATCAGCCCCAGCATTTT. Amino acid sequence: CASSRPGQGARGNQPQHF.

The gene calls are TRBV28 and TRBJ1-1; TRBD1 matches at 8 bases. CDR3 length: 14 amino acids. V gave up 6 bases and J gave up 0 bases; unmatched junction bases: 3. Germline V gene data show CDR1 as MDHEN and CDR2 as SYDVKM. The CDR3 region has the DNA TGTGCCAGCAGAATACAGGGGGTGAACACTGAAGCTTTCTTT. It translates to CASRIQGVNTEAFF.

J is TRBJ1-4 and V is TRBV28; 7 bases map to TRBD1. J gave up 5 bases and V 3 bases, and 9 bases lay outside the gene matches. The germline CDR1 and CDR2 sequences are MDHEN and SYDVKM. This CDR3 has 16 residues. CDR3 region: CASSFRAGGANEKLFF. CDR3 coding DNA: TGTGCCAGCAGTTTTAGGGCAGGGGGTGCGAATGAAAAACTGTTTTTT.

This clone was counted many times. The chain joins TRBV2 to TRBJ1-5; D gene unclear. This CDR3 comprises 15 residues. V dropped 6 bases and J dropped 4 bases, with 16 bases sitting between them. The germline V gene encodes CDR1 SNHLY and CDR2 FYNNEI. The CDR3 region is CASSIAEGLNQPQHF. The CDR3 bases are TGTGCCAGCAGCATTGCCGAGGGTTTAAATCAGCCCCAGCATTTT.